Listed below are T cell receptor beta chains from one sample, sequenced in a study of T cells in Graves' hyperthyroidism and ophthalmopathy. TCRdb recomputed calls from the multiplex PCR reads with MiXCR, one row per CDR3 protein. The sample lists approximately 630,000 distinct CDR3 sequences, 16% occurring once. The source material was blood. The receptors stem from a woman under 40 with Graves' hyperthyroidism. CDR3s include the opening cysteine and the closing phenylalanine or tryptophan. D genes are given only for firm matches. Part of the rows lack a size; the others show once, few, many or a class for expanded clones.

j_call d_call clone_size v_call cdr3_aa cdr3_nt
TRBJ2-3 TRBD2 . TRBV6-5 CASSYSQRGSTDTQYF TGTGCCAGCAGTTACTCTCAGCGGGGGAGCACAGATACGCAGTATTTT
TRBJ2-3 . few TRBV7-3 CASSLTEGGDTQYF TGTGCCAGCAGCTTAACGGAGGGGGGAGATACGCAGTATTTT
TRBJ2-3 TRBD2 many TRBV20-1 CSARFSGSTDTQYF TGCAGTGCTAGATTTAGCGGGAGTACAGATACGCAGTATTTT
TRBJ1-5 TRBD1 few TRBV6-1 CASSRDRGEGQPQHF TGTGCCAGCAGCCGGGACAGGGGGGAAGGACAGCCCCAGCATTTT
TRBJ1-2 . . TRBV13 CASSYGTRSYGYTF TGTGCCAGCAGCTACGGGACCAGGAGCTATGGCTACACCTTC
TRBJ2-3 . . TRBV19 CASERLGGADTQYF TGTGCCAGTGAACGACTAGGCGGGGCAGATACGCAGTATTTT
TRBJ1-2 . many TRBV10-3 CAISIEGAGYGYTF TGTGCCATCAGCATTGAAGGGGCGGGTTATGGCTACACCTTC
TRBJ1-4 . few TRBV14 CASSQGIRQGRVYEKLFF TGTGCCAGCAGCCAAGGGATCCGGCAGGGGAGAGTCTATGAAAAACTGTTTTTT
TRBJ2-5 . many TRBV2 CASRMGRWETQYF TGTGCCAGCAGAATGGGCCGGTGGGAGACCCAGTACTTC
TRBJ2-3 TRBD2 many TRBV13 CASLPGLRTDTQYF TGTGCCAGCTTACCGGGACTACGCACAGATACGCAGTATTTT
TRBJ2-5 TRBD1 . TRBV2 CASNRGTGGLETQYF TGTGCCAGCAACAGGGGGACAGGGGGGCTAGAGACCCAGTACTTC
TRBJ2-7 TRBD1 many TRBV13 CASSLGQGAPYEQYF TGTGCCAGCAGCTTAGGACAGGGGGCGCCTTACGAGCAGTACTTC
TRBJ2-7 . . TRBV27 CASSFRVSYEQYF TGTGCCAGCAGTTTCAGGGTTTCCTACGAGCAGTACTTC
TRBJ1-4 . few TRBV20-1 CSASPRVDEKLFF TGCAGTGCTAGCCCCAGGGTCGACGAAAAACTGTTTTTT
TRBJ1-4 . few TRBV5-4 CASSLGGADGKLFF TGTGCCAGCAGCTTAGGAGGCGCCGATGGAAAACTGTTTTTT
TRBJ1-2 . many TRBV30 CAWTGGPYGYTF TGTGCCTGGACAGGAGGTCCCTATGGCTACACCTTC
TRBJ2-2 TRBD1 . TRBV12-3/TRBV12-4 CASSFPDRAGELFF TGTGCCAGCAGTTTCCCCGACAGGGCCGGGGAGCTGTTTTTT
TRBJ2-4 . many TRBV13 CASSLEHIQYF TGTGCCAGCAGCTTAGAACACATTCAGTACTTC
TRBJ2-1 TRBD1 . TRBV7-6 CAVGLDRGNEQFF TGTGCCGTAGGCCTCGACAGGGGGAATGAGCAGTTCTTC
TRBJ1-1 . many TRBV20-1 CSATPRVNTEAFF TGCAGTGCTACTCCCAGGGTGAACACTGAAGCTTTCTTT
TRBJ1-6 . few TRBV16 CASSQSHRPDSPLHF TGTGCCAGCAGCCAATCTCACCGGCCCGATTCACCCCTCCACTTT
TRBJ2-3 . many TRBV28 CASSSDSFPDTQYF TGTGCCAGCAGTTCGGACAGTTTTCCAGATACGCAGTATTTT
TRBJ2-1 TRBD1 many TRBV12-3/TRBV12-4 CASSRTGTGYEQFF TGTGCCAGCAGTCGCACCGGGACAGGGTATGAGCAGTTCTTC
TRBJ1-1 . . TRBV5-1 CASRTYDLFTEAFF TGCGCCAGCCGTACCTACGACCTCTTCACTGAAGCTTTCTTT
TRBJ2-5 TRBD2 many TRBV2 CASSVTGTSGLLRETQYF TGTGCCAGCAGTGTCACCGGGACTAGCGGGCTTTTGAGGGAGACCCAGTACTTC
TRBJ2-7 TRBD1 many TRBV20-1 CSARAIPRDRSYEQYF TGCAGTGCTAGGGCTATCCCCCGGGACAGGTCCTACGAGCAGTACTTC
TRBJ2-7 . few TRBV12-3/TRBV12-4 CASSFTGASYEQYF TGTGCCAGCAGTTTTACAGGAGCATCTTACGAGCAGTACTTC
TRBJ2-7 . . TRBV19 CASSPTGLWSYEQYF TGTGCCAGTAGCCCCACAGGACTCTGGTCGTACGAGCAGTACTTC
TRBJ2-1 TRBD2 many TRBV20-1 CSARALAGENNEQFF TGCAGTGCTAGGGCCCTAGCGGGAGAGAACAATGAGCAGTTCTTC
TRBJ2-2 . many TRBV18 CASSPRQGGNTGELFF TGTGCCAGCTCACCACGGCAGGGCGGGAACACCGGGGAGCTGTTTTTT
TRBJ2-3 . few TRBV12-5 CASGPPEGTDTQYF TGTGCTAGTGGCCCCCCTGAGGGAACAGATACGCAGTATTTT
TRBJ1-4 . few TRBV6-2/TRBV6-3 CASSAATNEKLFF TGTGCCAGCTCAGCTGCAACTAATGAAAAACTGTTTTTT
TRBJ1-5 . . TRBV6-5 CASGYSRNQPQHF TGTGCCAGCGGTTACTCGAGAAATCAGCCCCAGCATTTT
TRBJ2-7 . few TRBV5-1 CASSSTGTTSSYEQYF TGCGCCAGCAGCAGTACCGGGACAACGAGCTCCTACGAGCAGTACTTC
TRBJ2-1 TRBD2 few TRBV6-7 CASSSTSGRTESYNEQFF TGTGCCAGCAGTTCGACTAGCGGGAGGACGGAGTCCTACAATGAGCAGTTCTTC
TRBJ2-7 TRBD1 few TRBV19 CASSMGQGRVSGEEQYF TGTGCCAGTAGTATGGGACAGGGAAGGGTATCTGGGGAGGAGCAGTACTTC
TRBJ2-1 TRBD2 . TRBV5-1 CASSSGTSGRVNEQFF TGCGCCAGCAGCTCGGGGACTAGCGGGAGGGTAAATGAGCAGTTCTTC
TRBJ1-2 . many TRBV2 CASKGTGGYTF TGTGCCAGCAAAGGGACCGGGGGCTACACCTTC
TRBJ2-1 TRBD2 many TRBV7-2 CASSPNPGLAGAGEQFF TGTGCCAGCAGCCCGAATCCGGGACTAGCGGGAGCAGGTGAGCAGTTCTTC
TRBJ2-1 TRBD2 many TRBV3-1 CASSQDALAVYNEQFF TGTGCCAGCAGCCAAGATGCGCTAGCGGTCTACAATGAGCAGTTCTTC
TRBJ1-3 TRBD1 . TRBV18 CASSQLYRGSGNTIYF TGTGCCAGCTCACAGCTGTACAGGGGGTCTGGAAACACCATATATTTT
TRBJ1-6 . few TRBV11-2 CASSFDAGQYNSPLHF TGTGCCAGCAGCTTTGACGCGGGGCAGTATAATTCACCCCTCCACTTT
TRBJ1-2 . . TRBV2 CARTIFETDYYGYTF TGTGCCAGGACGATTTTTGAGACAGACTACTATGGCTACACCTTC
TRBJ2-2 . . TRBV7-9 CASSHDTRRIGELFF TGTGCCAGCAGCCATGACACACGGCGTATCGGGGAGCTGTTTTTT
TRBJ2-5 . . TRBV6-9 CASSYGEKTQYF TGTGCCAGCAGTTACGGAGAAAAGACCCAGTACTTC
TRBJ2-1 TRBD2 . TRBV7-2 CASSSQRGGSSYNEQFF TGTGCCAGCAGCTCACAGAGAGGCGGGAGCTCCTACAATGAGCAGTTCTTC
TRBJ2-7 TRBD1 many TRBV28 CASRTGTEYEQYF TGTGCCAGCAGGACCGGGACAGAATACGAGCAGTACTTC
TRBJ1-2 . many TRBV7-9 CASSLSGQGYGYTF TGTGCCAGCAGCTTAAGTGGGCAAGGCTATGGCTACACCTTC
TRBJ2-5 . many TRBV6-1 CASSVGLLETQYF TGTGCCAGCAGCGTGGGACTCCTAGAGACCCAGTACTTC
TRBJ1-1 . few TRBV12-3/TRBV12-4 CASSGDGFEAFF TGTGCCAGCAGTGGTGACGGATTTGAAGCTTTCTTT
TRBJ1-4 . few TRBV7-2 CASSLAGTNNEKLFF TGTGCCAGCAGCTTAGCTGGGACGAACAATGAAAAACTGTTTTTT
TRBJ2-1 . many TRBV6-2/TRBV6-3 CASSSQRGSSYNEQFF TGTGCCAGCAGTTCCCAGCGAGGGAGCTCCTACAATGAGCAGTTCTTC
TRBJ2-1 . . TRBV19 CASSVFGKSSSYNEQFF TGTGCCAGTAGTGTTTTCGGGAAATCAAGCTCCTACAATGAGCAGTTCTTC
TRBJ2-7 . . TRBV7-3 CASSLNPSAPEEQYF TGTGCCAGCAGCTTAAACCCTAGCGCCCCCGAGGAGCAGTACTTC
TRBJ2-6 TRBD1 . TRBV27 CASSRQGATGANVLTF TGTGCCAGCAGTAGACAGGGGGCCACTGGGGCCAACGTCCTGACTTTC
TRBJ2-1 . . TRBV19 CASRRGWSDEQFF TGTGCCAGTAGGAGGGGGTGGTCCGACGAGCAGTTCTTC
TRBJ2-1 TRBD2 many TRBV6-1 CASSYMGGLGEQFF TGTGCCAGCAGTTATATGGGAGGGCTGGGAGAGCAGTTCTTC
TRBJ2-1 . many TRBV28 CASSSYTRDFNEQFF TGTGCCAGCAGTTCCTACACTAGGGACTTCAATGAGCAGTTCTTC
TRBJ1-4 . . TRBV27 CASSLGTGRGNEKLFF TGTGCCAGCAGTTTGGGCACAGGACGAGGTAATGAAAAACTGTTTTTT